This T cell receptor beta chain was sequenced in a study of blood T cell repertoires in COVID-19. At the level of the study: Both acute and convalescent COVID-19 samples were obtained from the United States, Italy and Spain.

Using immunoSEQ multiplex PCR, the repertoire was profiled, and TCRdb retains in-frame clones only, with some absent. The sample lists 200,000 to 300,000 clones, about nine tenths occurring once. The sample was peripheral blood. The clonotype was recovered from a man between 35 and 55 years old who had recovered from COVID-19.

The CDR3 nucleotides read TGTGCCAGTAGTCGACTAGCGGGAGGCCAAGAGACCCAGTACTTC. Translating gives CASSRLAGGQETQYF. The chain combines TRBV19 with TRBJ2-5; 13 bases line up with TRBD2. Germline CDR1 reads LNHDA; CDR2 reads SQIVND (reference sequence). This CDR3 spans 15 amino acids. J lost 1 base, V lost 5 bases, and 1 base had no gene match.